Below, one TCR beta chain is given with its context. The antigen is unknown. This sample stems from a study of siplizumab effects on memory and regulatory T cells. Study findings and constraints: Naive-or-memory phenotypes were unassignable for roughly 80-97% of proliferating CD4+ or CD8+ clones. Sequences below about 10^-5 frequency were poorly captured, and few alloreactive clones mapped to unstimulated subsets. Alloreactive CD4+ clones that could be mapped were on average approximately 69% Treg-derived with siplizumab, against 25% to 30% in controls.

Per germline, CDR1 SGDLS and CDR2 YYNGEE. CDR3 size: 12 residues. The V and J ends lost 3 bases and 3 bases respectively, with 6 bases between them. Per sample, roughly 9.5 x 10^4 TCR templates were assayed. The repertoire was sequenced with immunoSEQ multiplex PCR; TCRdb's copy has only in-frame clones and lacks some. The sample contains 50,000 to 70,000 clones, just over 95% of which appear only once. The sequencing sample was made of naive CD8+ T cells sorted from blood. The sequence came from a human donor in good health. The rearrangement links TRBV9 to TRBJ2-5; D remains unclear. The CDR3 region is CASSAWEETQYF. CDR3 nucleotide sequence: TGTGCCAGCAGCGCGTGGGAAGAGACCCAGTACTTC.